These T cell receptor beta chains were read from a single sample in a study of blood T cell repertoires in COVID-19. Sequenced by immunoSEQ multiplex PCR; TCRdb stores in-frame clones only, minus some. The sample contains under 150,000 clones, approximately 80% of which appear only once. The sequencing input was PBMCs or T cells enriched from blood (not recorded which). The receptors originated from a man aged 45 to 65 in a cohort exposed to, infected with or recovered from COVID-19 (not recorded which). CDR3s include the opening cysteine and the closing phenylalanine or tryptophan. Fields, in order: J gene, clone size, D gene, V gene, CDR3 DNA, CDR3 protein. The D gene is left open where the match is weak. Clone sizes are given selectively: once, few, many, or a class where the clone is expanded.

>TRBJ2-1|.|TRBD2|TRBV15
TGTGCCACCAGCCGCCCCGGGACTAGCGCCTACAATGAGCAGTTCTTC
CATSRPGTSAYNEQFF
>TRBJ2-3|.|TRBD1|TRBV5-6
TGTGCCAGCATTCAGGGGGCGCAGGGTACGCAGTATTTT
CASIQGAQGTQYF
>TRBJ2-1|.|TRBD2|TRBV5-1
TGCGCCAGCAGCTCCACGGGACTAGCGGCTTACAATGAGCAGTTCTTC
CASSSTGLAAYNEQFF
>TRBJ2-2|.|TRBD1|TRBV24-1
TGTGCCACCAGTGAGCATAACAGGGGGCCGAACACCGGGGAGCTGTTTTTT
CATSEHNRGPNTGELFF
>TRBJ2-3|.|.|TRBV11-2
TGTGCCAGCAGCTTATGGGTGGCGGCAAACACAGATACGCAGTATTTT
CASSLWVAANTDTQYF
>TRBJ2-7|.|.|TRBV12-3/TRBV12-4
TGTGCCAGCAGTTTGGCAGTCTCCTACGAGCAGTACTTC
CASSLAVSYEQYF
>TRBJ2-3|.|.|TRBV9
TGTGCCAGCAGCTCTGGATCACTGAGGGAGACGCAGTATTTT
CASSSGSLRETQYF
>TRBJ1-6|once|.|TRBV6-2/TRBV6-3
TGTGCCAGCAGTTACGGGGGGACTTATAATTCACCCCTCCACTTT
CASSYGGTYNSPLHF
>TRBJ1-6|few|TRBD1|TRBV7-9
TGTGCCAGCAGCTTAGCCGGGACAGGGGTTGCACCCCTCCACTTT
CASSLAGTGVAPLHF
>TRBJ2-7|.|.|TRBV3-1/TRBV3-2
TGTGCCAGCAGCCTCATTTACAGAGACGGCTACGAGCAGTACTTC
CASSLIYRDGYEQYF
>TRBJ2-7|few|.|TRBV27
TGTGCCAGCAGTCAACCGGGACTGGCCTCCTACGAGCAGTACTTC
CASSQPGLASYEQYF
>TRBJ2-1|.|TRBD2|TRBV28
TGTGCCAGCAGTTTATCTATTAGCGGGAGGTATAATGAGCAGTTCTTC
CASSLSISGRYNEQFF
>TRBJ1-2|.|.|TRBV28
TGTGCCAGCAGTTTGGGGAGCTATGGCTACACCTTC
CASSLGSYGYTF
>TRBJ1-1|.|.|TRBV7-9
TGTGCCAGCAGGAGGCCCGGGTTGAACACTGAAGCTTTCTTT
CASRRPGLNTEAFF
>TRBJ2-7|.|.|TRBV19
TGTGCCAGTAGTAGGGTCGGAGAAGGCGAGCAGTACTTC
CASSRVGEGEQYF